These 17 T cell receptor beta chains originate from one sample sequenced in a study of blood T cells in healthy people across ages. With a J-beta primer mix and a sample-barcoded 5' primer, a second PCR ran 7 to 11 cycles. TCRdb used MiXCR to reprocess the 5' RACE reads, holding one entry per CDR3 protein. The sample has some 700,000 distinct CDR3 sequences, 40% to 45% seen once. Sequencing was carried out using blood. The source of these receptors is a woman aged 55 to 70 in good health.

The V gene is TRBV28, the J gene TRBJ1-2; no clear D gene. The CDR3 totals 15 residues. Trimming took 2 bases from V and 2 from J, leaving 12 bases between them. CDR1 MDHEN and CDR2 SYDVKM come from the germline V gene. DNA of the CDR3: TGTGCCAGCAGTTTACCCTACAGCGGGAACTATGGCTACACCTTC. Translated: CASSLPYSGNYGYTF.

The gene calls are TRBV6-6 and TRBJ2-2, with D perhaps given as TRBD1 or TRBD2 (5 bases each). The V gene lost 6 bases and the J gene lost 6 bases, with 14 bases spanning the gap. Germline values: CDR1 MNHNY, CDR2 SVGAGI (reference sequence). This CDR3 is built from 14 residues. Here the CDR3 DNA reads TGTGCCAGCAGGGGGACGGCGAGGTCCGGGGAGCTGTTTTTT. Translated, it gives CASRGTARSGELFF.

The chain employs TRBV2 and TRBJ2-7; 13 bases fit TRBD2. Unmatched junction bases numbered 16, after V lost 7 bases and J lost 7 bases. Germline lookup yields CDR1 SNHLY and CDR2 FYNNEI. The length of the CDR3 is 17 residues. CDR3 sequence reads: CASTRTSGRLLGNEQYF. The CDR3 DNA reads as TGTGCCAGCACCCGGACTAGCGGGAGACTCCTCGGCAATGAGCAGTACTTC. The variable domain in full, with the rest retrieved from reference TRBV2 and TRBJ2-7, is EPEVTQTPSHQVTQMGQEVILRCVPISNHLYFYWYRQILGQKVEFLVSFYNNEISEKSEIFDDQFSVERPDGSNFTLKIRSTKLEDSAMYFCASTRTSGRLLGNEQYFGPGTRLTVT.

Only one count was recorded for this clonotype. The gene calls are TRBV7-9 and TRBJ2-3; TRBD2 might be the D (6 bases). The V end lost 3 bases, the J end lost 0 bases, and 16 bases lay between the germline ends. There are 17 residues in the CDR3. Per the germline V gene, CDR1 is SEHNR and CDR2 is FQNEAQ (reference sequence). The DNA for the CDR3 is TGTGCCAGCAGCTTTGGAGGGGCGGTATTAAGCACAGATACGCAGTATTTT. Its translation: CASSFGGAVLSTDTQYF.

The chain employs TRBV9 and TRBJ2-7; 15 bases map to TRBD2. V shed 2 bases and J 3 bases; nucleotides not matched to a gene: 9. CDR1 is SGDLS, CDR2 YYNGEE, per germline. The CDR3 extends over 18 amino acids. Here the CDR3 DNA reads TGTGCCAGCAGCGTCGGGACTAGCGGGAGGTCTTTTAACTACGAGCAGTACTTC. This sequence encodes CASSVGTSGRSFNYEQYF. The variable domain in full, completed from reference TRBV9 and TRBJ2-7, reads DSGVTQTPKHLITATGQRVTLRCSPRSGDLSVYWYQQSLDQGLQFLIQYYNGEERAKGNILERFSAQQFPDLHSELNLSSLELGDSALYFCASSVGTSGRSFNYEQYFGPGTRLTVT.

A note on this clonotype: A read error may explain this, as a much larger clone is one base away. CDR3 sequence (DNA): TGTGCCAGCAGTTCCGTAGAAACTAGCGGGGGGAACAATGAGCAGTACTTC. Residues: CASSSVETSGGNNEQYF. The chain joins TRBV27 to TRBJ2-7, with 12 nucleotides matching TRBD2. CDR1 is MNHEY and CDR2 is SMNVEV in the germline V gene (reference sequence). Trimming removed 4 bases from V and 7 bases from J; junction bases left unmatched: 14. The CDR3 length is 17 residues.

As DNA, the CDR3 is TGTGCCAGCAGCCAAGGTGAGAGCCATGAGCAGTTCTTC. Its protein product is CASSQGESHEQFF. V and J are TRBV3-1 and TRBJ2-1; D remains ambiguous. Between the trimmed V and J ends, which lost 1 base and 8 bases, there was a span of 9 bases. The CDR3 consists of 13 residues. From germline, CDR1 is LGHDT and CDR2 YNNKEL (reference sequence).

Note on this clonotype: A junction boundary mismatches the germline segment, possibly from a read error. This chain joins TRBV11-2 and TRBJ2-1; D remains unclear. The CDR3 runs 13 residues. The germline gives CDR1 SGHAT, CDR2 FQNNGV. CDR3 in amino acids: CASSLGSRNGQFF. CDR3 bases: TGTGCCAGCAGCTTAGGATCCAGAAATGGGCAGTTCTTC.

The V call is TRBV2, the J call TRBJ1-2, with D maybe TRBD1 (5 bases). Germline CDR1 reads SNHLY; CDR2 reads FYNNEI. This CDR3 has 12 residues. V shed 7 bases and J shed 2 bases, with 8 bases lying between them. The CDR3 spells CASNEGNYGYTF. The CDR3 DNA follows: TGTGCCAGCAACGAGGGGAACTATGGCTACACCTTC.

The V and J genes are TRBV10-3 and TRBJ1-1; 7 bases are shared with TRBD1. CDR1 and CDR2 (germline): ENHRY, SYGVKD. This CDR3 is 15 amino acids long. Trimming removed 0 bases from V and 5 bases from J; junction bases left unmatched: 6. The CDR3 DNA follows: TGTGCCATCAGTGAGTCCCAGACACAGGGGACTGAAGCTTTCTTT. Translated, it gives CAISESQTQGTEAFF.

There are many counts of this clonotype. The chain joins TRBV24-1 to TRBJ2-3, with 10 bases lining up with TRBD1. CDR1 is KGHDR, CDR2 SFDVKD, per germline. The V gene end was trimmed by 4 bases and the J gene end by 6 bases; junction bases not matched to a gene: 9. The CDR3 is 16 residues long. CDR3 protein: CATSDPGTGDEDTQYF. CDR3 coding DNA: TGTGCCACCAGTGACCCCGGGACAGGGGATGAGGATACGCAGTATTTT.

This clonotype was observed many times. This chain's CDR3 is CAGQGKTGTTMNTEAFF. The CDR3 nucleotides read TGTGCCGGCCAGGGTAAGACAGGGACTACCATGAACACTGAAGCTTTCTTT. The V call is TRBV2, the J call TRBJ1-1, with 7 bases matching TRBD1. The germline gives CDR1 SNHLY, CDR2 FYNNEI. Trimming cost V 11 bases and J 0 bases; bases outside gene matches: 18. CDR3 length: 17 amino acids.

The chain couples TRBV3-1 to TRBJ1-2; D unclear. V lost 3 bases and J 5 bases, leaving 16 bases between the germline ends. The germline V gene has CDR1 LGHDT and CDR2 YNNKEL (reference sequence). There are 15 residues in the CDR3. CDR3 bases: TGTGCCAGCAGCCACCAGGACCGAAGCAGATATGGCTACACCTTC. It codes for CASSHQDRSRYGYTF.

V usage is TRBV7-2 and J usage is TRBJ2-7; 7 nucleotides agree with TRBD1. Germline CDR1 reads SGHTA; CDR2 reads FQGNSA. V lost 5 bases to trimming and J lost 4 bases; unmatched junction nucleotides: 11. The CDR3 totals 15 residues. The chain's CDR3 is CASSPLGDSYYEQYF. The CDR3 DNA is TGTGCCAGCAGCCCCCTTGGGGACAGCTATTACGAGCAGTACTTC.

This sequence joins TRBV10-3 and TRBJ2-5; D not certain. Trimming shortened V by 0 bases and J by 0 bases, and 8 bases separated the two germline ends. Germline CDR1 reads ENHRY; CDR2 reads SYGVKD. The CDR3 has 15 amino acids. CDR3 nucleotide sequence: TGTGCCATCAGTGAGTCGGTGGCTTACCAAGAGACCCAGTACTTC. It is translated as CAISESVAYQETQYF.

This clonotype was recorded once. CDR3 nucleotides: TGCAGCGTCGTCGGACTAGCGGGGGGAAAGGACGAGCAGTACTTC. Translation gives CSVVGLAGGKDEQYF. V is TRBV29-1 and J is TRBJ2-7, with 14 nucleotides matching TRBD2. The V segment lost 6 bases and the J segment 5 bases; nucleotides outside the gene matches: 9. The CDR3 is made up of 15 amino acids. From germline, CDR1 is SQVTM and CDR2 ANQGSEA.

J is TRBJ2-3 and V is TRBV7-3, with D perhaps being TRBD1 or TRBD2 (5 bases each). V shed 8 bases and J shed 6 bases, with 18 bases lying between them. Per germline, CDR1 SGHTA and CDR2 FQGTGA. The CDR3 covers 14 residues. The CDR3 coding sequence is TGTGCCAGCGGCCATGACGGGACGACTGATACGCAGTATTTT. Amino acids: CASGHDGTTDTQYF.